One sample yielded the 19 T cell receptor beta chains listed below, sequenced in a study of immune evolution from preneoplasia to lung adenocarcinoma. TCRdb keeps only in-frame clones here, not all; method: immunoSEQ multiplex PCR. In the table there are fewer than 8,000 clones, around 83% of which are singletons. The specimen sequenced was FFPE minimally invasive lung adenocarcinoma tissue. These receptor sequences come from a person aged 70 to 85 with lung adenocarcinoma.

The chain has TRBV14 and TRBJ2-3, with D hard to call. V lost 1 base to trimming and J lost 0 bases, with 20 bases between them. The germline gives CDR1 SGHDN, CDR2 FVKESK. The CDR3 is 19 amino acids. CDR3 in amino acids: CASSQVHLRRLTSTDTQYF. The CDR3 coding sequence is TGTGCCAGCAGCCAAGTTCACCTTCGACGGCTTACTAGCACAGATACGCAGTATTTT. The full variable domain, with the rest looked up from reference TRBV14 and TRBJ2-3, is EAGVTQFPSHSVIEKGQTVTLRCDPISGHDNLYWYRRVMGKEIKFLLHFVKESKQDESGMPNNRFLAERTGGTYSTLKVQPAELEDSGVYFCASSQVHLRRLTSTDTQYFGPGTRLTVL.

This chain uses TRBV4-1 with TRBJ2-5; 15 positions match TRBD2. The CDR3 is made up of 18 amino acids. The V gene end was trimmed by 4 bases and the J gene end by 4 bases; junction bases not matched to a gene: 10. The germline V gene has CDR1 MGHRA and CDR2 YSYEKL. CDR3 sequence reads: CASSPQRTSGRARETQYF. CDR3 in DNA: TGCGCCAGCAGCCCTCAGCGGACTAGCGGGAGGGCCAGAGAGACCCAGTACTTC.

Comment on this clone: Other DNA sequences in this sample translate to the same CDR3. DNA of the CDR3: TGTGCCTGGAGCCGGACTGGGGGCACAGATACGCAGTATTTT. This encodes CAWSRTGGTDTQYF. The chain combines TRBV30 with TRBJ2-3; possible D gene TRBD2, 5 bases. The germline V gene encodes CDR1 GTSNPN and CDR2 SVGIG (reference sequence). This CDR3 contains 14 residues. V lost 3 bases to trimming and J lost 1 base, with 11 bases between them.

This chain joins TRBV10-2 and TRBJ1-1; TRBD1 matches 8 bases. The CDR3 totals 15 residues. V trimming: 3 bases; J trimming: 0 bases; junction bases outside the gene matches: 3. The germline V gene has CDR1 WSHSY and CDR2 SAAADI. CDR3 bases: TGCGCCAGCAGTGATCCGGGACAGGTGAACACTGAAGCTTTCTTT. It codes for CASSDPGQVNTEAFF.

The chain carries TRBV30 and TRBJ2-5; D is unclear. The CDR3 has 12 amino acids. With 2 bases removed from V and 3 bases from J, the gap between germline ends came to 7 bases. Germline V gene lookup returns CDR1 GTSNPN and CDR2 SVGIG (reference sequence). The DNA for the CDR3 is TGTGCCTGGAGTATCGGAGAAGAGACCCAGTACTTC. Amino acid sequence: CAWSIGEETQYF. Combining the CDR3 with reference TRBV30 and TRBJ2-5 gives the whole variable domain SQTIHQWPATLVQPVGSPLSLECTVEGTSNPNLYWYRQAAGRGLQLLFYSVGIGQISSEVPQNLSASRPQDRQFILSSKKLLLSDSGFYLCAWSIGEETQYFGPGTRLLVL.

The J gene is TRBJ2-1, the V gene TRBV9; TRBD2 matches 10 bases. Per the germline V gene, CDR1 is SGDLS and CDR2 is YYNGEE. The J segment lost 0 bases and the V segment lost 3 bases, leaving 15 bases of the junction unmatched. This CDR3 has 20 residues. In nucleotides, the CDR3 is TGTGCCAGCAGCGGAGACCCCGGGACTAGCGTCTTTAGCTCCTACAATGAGCAGTTCTTC. This gives the protein CASSGDPGTSVFSSYNEQFF.

V usage is TRBV7-6 and J usage is TRBJ2-7; 7 nucleotides align to TRBD2. The V gene's germline CDR1 is SGHVS and CDR2 FNYEAQ. CDR3 length: 13 residues. V lost 5 bases to trimming and J lost 7 bases; unmatched junction nucleotides: 8. The CDR3 loop reads CASSTRRGGEQYF. The CDR3 DNA is TGTGCCAGCAGCACCCGAAGGGGAGGGGAGCAGTACTTC.

The chain has TRBV5-1 and TRBJ2-1; D is unresolved. This CDR3 contains 13 residues. Germline CDR1 SGHRS, CDR2 YFSETQ. Trimming removed 0 bases from V and 6 bases from J, with 7 bases in between. The CDR3 coding sequence is TGCGCCAGCAGCTTGGACTCCGTCAATGAGCAGTTCTTC. Translating gives CASSLDSVNEQFF.

The chain uses TRBV30 and TRBJ2-3; D is possibly TRBD2 (5 bases). The CDR3 is 16 amino acids. Trimming stripped 0 bases from V and 5 bases from J, with 18 bases between. The germline V gene has CDR1 GTSNPN and CDR2 SVGIG (reference sequence). CDR3 DNA: TGTGCCTGGAGTGTACTAAGGAGGACTTTTCTAGATACGCAGTATTTT. Residues: CAWSVLRRTFLDTQYF.

In its sample, this clone was seen once. The chain employs TRBV18 and TRBJ2-2; TRBD1 matches at 9 bases. Looked up from germline, CDR1 is KGHSH and CDR2 is LQKENI. CDR3 length: 16 residues. V lost 3 bases and J lost 0; bases outside the gene matches: 2. The CDR3 is CASSPRDRANTGELFF. DNA of the CDR3: TGTGCCAGCTCACCGCGGGACAGGGCGAACACCGGGGAGCTGTTTTTT.

The gene calls are TRBV5-4 and TRBJ2-3, with 12 bases that match TRBD2. Germline V gene data show CDR1 as SGHNT and CDR2 as YYREEE (reference sequence). This CDR3 contains 18 residues. The J segment lost 0 bases and the V segment lost 3 bases, leaving 8 bases of the junction unmatched. The CDR3 DNA follows: TGTGCCAGCAGCTCCCGGACTAGCGGGACGTCTAGCACAGATACGCAGTATTTT. It specifies CASSSRTSGTSSTDTQYF. The entire variable domain, with the rest obtained from reference TRBV5-4 and TRBJ2-3, is as follows: ETGVTQSPTHLIKTRGQQVTLRCSSQSGHNTVSWYQQALGQGPQFIFQYYREEENGRGNFPPRFSGLQFPNYSSELNVNALELDDSALYLCASSSRTSGTSSTDTQYFGPGTRLTVL.

The rearrangement uses TRBV2 and TRBJ2-2; a weak D match, TRBD2 (6 bases). CDR1 and CDR2 (germline): SNHLY, FYNNEI. The CDR3 consists of 14 residues. V was trimmed by 2 bases and J by 6 bases, leaving 10 bases between them. CDR3 residues: CASSERWGAGELFF. The CDR3 bases are TGTGCCAGCAGTGAAAGGTGGGGGGCCGGGGAGCTGTTTTTT.

The V gene is TRBV29-1, the J gene TRBJ1-2, with no clear D. The CDR3 is 13 amino acids. The germline V gene encodes CDR1 SQVTM and CDR2 ANQGSEA. V shed 3 bases and J shed 2 bases, with 10 bases lying between them. The CDR3 bases are TGCAGCGTTGATGTGGGATTAAACTATGGCTACACCTTC. Translation: CSVDVGLNYGYTF. Using reference TRBV29-1 and TRBJ1-2 for the parts outside the CDR3, the full variable domain is SAVISQKPSRDICQRGTSLTIQCQVDSQVTMMFWYRQQPGQSLTLIATANQGSEATYESGFVIDKFPISRPNLTFSTLTVSNMSPEDSSIYLCSVDVGLNYGYTFGSGTRLTVV.

V and J are TRBV5-1 and TRBJ1-4, with D perhaps matching TRBD1 (5 bases). The germline CDR1 and CDR2 sequences are SGHRS and YFSETQ. Deletions cut 4 bases from V and 4 bases from J, with 11 bases between. The CDR3 length is 14 residues. As DNA, the CDR3 is TGCGCCAGCAGCCCCGGGACCCATAATGAAAAACTGTTTTTT. It translates to CASSPGTHNEKLFF.

This chain uses TRBV5-6 with TRBJ1-3; no definite D call. The germline V gene has CDR1 SGHDT and CDR2 YYEEEE. Trimming removed 3 bases from V and 0 bases from J, with 7 bases in between. This CDR3 has 14 residues. CDR3 DNA sequence: TGTGCCAGCAGCTCGAGGGCCTCTGGAAACACCATATATTTT. Translated: CASSSRASGNTIYF.

The J gene is TRBJ2-2, the V gene TRBV6-5; D is unclear. The germline V and J ends were trimmed by 5 bases and 4 bases, with 14 bases remaining between them. This CDR3 is 15 amino acids long. Germline V gene data show CDR1 as MNHEY and CDR2 as SVGAGI. CDR3 nucleotide sequence: TGTGCCAGCAGTCCGGCCCATGTTGGCACCGGGGAGCTGTTTTTT. Protein: CASSPAHVGTGELFF.

This clone was observed a single time. The chain combines TRBV18 with TRBJ2-5; D unclear. The V gene's germline CDR1 is KGHSH and CDR2 LQKENI. Trimming took 5 bases from V and 5 from J, leaving 18 bases between them. The CDR3 loop spans 15 amino acids. CDR3 region: CASSESLGIDETQYF. In nucleotides, the CDR3 is TGTGCCAGCTCAGAGTCGTTAGGGATTGACGAGACCCAGTACTTC.

The genes are TRBV27 and TRBJ1-5; D remains unclear. This CDR3 has 14 amino acids. CDR1 is MNHEY, CDR2 SMNVEV, per germline (reference sequence). V dropped 5 bases and J dropped 7 bases, with 15 bases sitting between them. The CDR3: CASSGRGRGQPQHF. The CDR3 coding sequence is TGTGCCAGCAGTGGTCGAGGGCGAGGGCAGCCCCAGCATTTT.

The DNA of the CDR3 is TGCGCCAGCAGCCAAGAGGGTCCCGGGGAGCTGTTTTTT. Amino acids: CASSQEGPGELFF. The gene calls are TRBV4-1 and TRBJ2-2; D remains unclear. Germline CDR1 MGHRA, CDR2 YSYEKL. CDR3 length: 13 amino acids. V dropped 0 bases and J dropped 6 bases, with 5 bases sitting between them.